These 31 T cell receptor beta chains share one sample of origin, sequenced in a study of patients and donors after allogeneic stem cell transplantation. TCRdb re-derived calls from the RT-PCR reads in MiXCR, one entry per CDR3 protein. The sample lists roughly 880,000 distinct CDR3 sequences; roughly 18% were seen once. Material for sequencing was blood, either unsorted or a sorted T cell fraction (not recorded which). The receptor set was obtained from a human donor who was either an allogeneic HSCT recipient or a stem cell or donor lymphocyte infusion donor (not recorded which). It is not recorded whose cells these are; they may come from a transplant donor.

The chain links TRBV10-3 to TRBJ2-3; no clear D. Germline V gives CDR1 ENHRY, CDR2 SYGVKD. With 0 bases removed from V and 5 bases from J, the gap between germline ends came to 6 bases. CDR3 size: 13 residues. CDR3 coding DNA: TGTGCCATCAGTGAGTCTGGACGAGATACGCAGTATTTT. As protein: CAISESGRDTQYF.

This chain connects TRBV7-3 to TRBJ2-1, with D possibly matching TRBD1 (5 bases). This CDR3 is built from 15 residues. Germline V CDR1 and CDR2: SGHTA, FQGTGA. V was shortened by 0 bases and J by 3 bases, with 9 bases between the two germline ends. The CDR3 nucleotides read TGTGCCAGCAGCTTAACCGCGGACAACTACAATGAGCAGTTCTTC. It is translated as CASSLTADNYNEQFF.

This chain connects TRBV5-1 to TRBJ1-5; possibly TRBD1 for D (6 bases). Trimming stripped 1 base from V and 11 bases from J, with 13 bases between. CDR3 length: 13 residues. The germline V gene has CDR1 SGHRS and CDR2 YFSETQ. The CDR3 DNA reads TGCGCCAGCAGCTTGTCGGGGGGCACGGCCCAGCATTTT. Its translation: CASSLSGGTAQHF. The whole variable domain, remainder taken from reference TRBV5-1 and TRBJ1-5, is KAGVTQTPRYLIKTRGQQVTLSCSPISGHRSVSWYQQTPGQGLQFLFEYFSETQRNKGNFPGRFSGRQFSNSRSEMNVSTLELGDSALYLCASSLSGGTAQHFGDGTRLSIL.

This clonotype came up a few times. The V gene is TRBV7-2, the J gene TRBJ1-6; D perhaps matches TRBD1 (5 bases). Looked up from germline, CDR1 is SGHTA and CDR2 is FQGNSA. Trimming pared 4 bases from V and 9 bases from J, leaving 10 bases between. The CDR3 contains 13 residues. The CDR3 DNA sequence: TGTGCCAGCAGCTATGAGAGGGGTTCACCCCTCCACTTT. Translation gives CASSYERGSPLHF. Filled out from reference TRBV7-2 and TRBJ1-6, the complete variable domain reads GAGVSQSPSNKVTEKGKDVELRCDPISGHTALYWYRQSLGQGLEFLIYFQGNSAPDKSGLPSDRFSAERTGGSVSTLTIQRTQQEDSAVYLCASSYERGSPLHFGNGTRLTVT.

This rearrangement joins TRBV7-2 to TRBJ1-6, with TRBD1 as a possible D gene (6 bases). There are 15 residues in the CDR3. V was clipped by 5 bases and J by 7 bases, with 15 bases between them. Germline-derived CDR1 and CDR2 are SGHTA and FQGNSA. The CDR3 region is CASSTRGVANSPLHF. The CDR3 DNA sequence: TGTGCCAGCAGCACAAGGGGGGTCGCCAATTCACCCCTCCACTTT.

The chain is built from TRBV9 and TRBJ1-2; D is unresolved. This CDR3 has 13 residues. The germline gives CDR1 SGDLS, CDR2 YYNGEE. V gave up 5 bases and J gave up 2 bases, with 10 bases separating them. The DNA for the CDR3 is TGTGCCAGCAGTGAAACCCTAAACTATGGCTACACCTTC. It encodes CASSETLNYGYTF. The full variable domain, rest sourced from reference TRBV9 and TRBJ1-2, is DSGVTQTPKHLITATGQRVTLRCSPRSGDLSVYWYQQSLDQGLQFLIQYYNGEERAKGNILERFSAQQFPDLHSELNLSSLELGDSALYFCASSETLNYGYTFGSGTRLTVV.

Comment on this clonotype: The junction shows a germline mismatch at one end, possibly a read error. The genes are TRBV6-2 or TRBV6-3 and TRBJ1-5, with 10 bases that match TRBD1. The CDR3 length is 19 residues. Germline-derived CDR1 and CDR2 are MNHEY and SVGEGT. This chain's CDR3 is CASSYVKGSGQGPSQPKHF. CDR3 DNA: TGTGCCAGCAGTTACGTTAAGGGATCGGGACAGGGGCCTTCTCAGCCCAAGCATTTT.

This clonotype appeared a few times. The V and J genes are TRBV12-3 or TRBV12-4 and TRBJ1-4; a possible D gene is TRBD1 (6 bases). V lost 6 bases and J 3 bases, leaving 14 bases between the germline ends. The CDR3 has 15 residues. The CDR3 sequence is CASRLGGHPNEKLFF. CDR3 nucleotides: TGTGCCAGCAGACTTGGGGGACACCCTAATGAAAAACTGTTTTTT.

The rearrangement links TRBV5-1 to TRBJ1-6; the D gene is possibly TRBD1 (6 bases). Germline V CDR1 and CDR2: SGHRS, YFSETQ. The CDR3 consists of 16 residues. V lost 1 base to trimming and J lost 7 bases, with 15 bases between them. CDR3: CASSLNRVGLNSPLHF. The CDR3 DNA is TGCGCCAGCAGCTTGAACAGGGTGGGTTTGAATTCACCCCTCCACTTT.

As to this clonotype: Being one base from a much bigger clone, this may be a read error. The CDR3 is CASSFITSWTEAFF. CDR3 nucleotide sequence: TGTGCCAGCAGCTTTATAACTAGCTGGACTGAAGCTTTCTTT. The chain is built from TRBV5-6 and TRBJ1-1; D gene ambiguous. The V end lost 2 bases, the J end lost 5 bases, and 13 bases lay between the germline ends. This CDR3 has 14 residues. CDR1 and CDR2 (germline): SGHDT, YYEEEE.

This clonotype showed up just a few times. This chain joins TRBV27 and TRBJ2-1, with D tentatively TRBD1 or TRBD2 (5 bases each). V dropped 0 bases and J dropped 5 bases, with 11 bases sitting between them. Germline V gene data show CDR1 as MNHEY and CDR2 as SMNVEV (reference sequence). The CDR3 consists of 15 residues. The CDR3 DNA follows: TGTGCCAGCAGTTTATCGGGACGGACGAACAATGAGCAGTTCTTC. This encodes CASSLSGRTNNEQFF.

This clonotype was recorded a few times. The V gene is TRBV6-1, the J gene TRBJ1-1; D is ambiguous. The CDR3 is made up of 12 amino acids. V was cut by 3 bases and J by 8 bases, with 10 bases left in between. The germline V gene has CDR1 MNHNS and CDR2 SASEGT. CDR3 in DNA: TGTGCCAGCAGTGACAAGAGGCTCGAAGCTTTCTTT. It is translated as CASSDKRLEAFF.

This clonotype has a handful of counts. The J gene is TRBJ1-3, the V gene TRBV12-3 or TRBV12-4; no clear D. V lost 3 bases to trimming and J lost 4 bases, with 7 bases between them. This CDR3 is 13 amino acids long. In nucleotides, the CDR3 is TGTGCCAGCAGTTTGCTTCAGGGAAACACCATATATTTT. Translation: CASSLLQGNTIYF.

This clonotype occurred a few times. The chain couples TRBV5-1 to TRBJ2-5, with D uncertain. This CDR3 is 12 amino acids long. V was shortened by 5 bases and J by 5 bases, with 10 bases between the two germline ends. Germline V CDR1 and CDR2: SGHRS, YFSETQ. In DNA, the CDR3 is TGCGCCAGCAGACGGATTGGGGAGACCCAGTACTTC. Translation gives CASRRIGETQYF.

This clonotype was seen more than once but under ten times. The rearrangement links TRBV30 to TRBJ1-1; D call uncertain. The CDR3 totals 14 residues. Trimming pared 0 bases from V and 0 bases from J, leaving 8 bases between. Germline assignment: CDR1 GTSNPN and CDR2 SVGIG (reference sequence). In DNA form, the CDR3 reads TGTGCCTGGAGTGTCGGCAGGTTGAACACTGAAGCTTTCTTT. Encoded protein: CAWSVGRLNTEAFF. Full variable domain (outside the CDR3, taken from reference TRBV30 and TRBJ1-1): SQTIHQWPATLVQPVGSPLSLECTVEGTSNPNLYWYRQAAGRGLQLLFYSVGIGQISSEVPQNLSASRPQDRQFILSSKKLLLSDSGFYLCAWSVGRLNTEAFFGQGTRLTVV.

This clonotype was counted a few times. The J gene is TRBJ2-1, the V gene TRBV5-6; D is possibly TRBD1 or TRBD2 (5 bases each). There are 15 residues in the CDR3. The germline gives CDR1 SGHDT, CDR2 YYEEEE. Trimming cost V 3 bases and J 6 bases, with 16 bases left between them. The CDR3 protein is CASSSGPTGFNEQFF. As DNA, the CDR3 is TGTGCCAGCAGCTCGGGACCGACGGGGTTCAATGAGCAGTTCTTC.

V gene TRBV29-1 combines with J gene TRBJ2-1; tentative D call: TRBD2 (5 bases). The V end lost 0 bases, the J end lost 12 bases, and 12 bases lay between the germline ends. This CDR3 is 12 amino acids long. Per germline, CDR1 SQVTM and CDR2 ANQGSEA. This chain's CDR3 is CSVEDMVRGQFF. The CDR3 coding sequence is TGCAGCGTTGAAGATATGGTCCGGGGGCAGTTCTTC.

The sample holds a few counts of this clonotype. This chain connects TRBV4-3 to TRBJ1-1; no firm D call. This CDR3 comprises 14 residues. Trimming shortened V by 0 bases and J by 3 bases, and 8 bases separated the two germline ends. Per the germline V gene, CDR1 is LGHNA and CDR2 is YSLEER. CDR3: CASSQDNVDTEAFF. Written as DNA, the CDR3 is TGCGCCAGCAGCCAAGATAACGTAGACACTGAAGCTTTCTTT.

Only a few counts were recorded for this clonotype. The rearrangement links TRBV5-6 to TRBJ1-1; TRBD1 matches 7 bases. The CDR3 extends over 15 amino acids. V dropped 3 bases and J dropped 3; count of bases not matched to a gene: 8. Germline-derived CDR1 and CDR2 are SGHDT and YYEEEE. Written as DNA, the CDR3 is TGTGCCAGCAGCTCCGTCGGACAGGCGGACACTGAAGCTTTCTTT. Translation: CASSSVGQADTEAFF.

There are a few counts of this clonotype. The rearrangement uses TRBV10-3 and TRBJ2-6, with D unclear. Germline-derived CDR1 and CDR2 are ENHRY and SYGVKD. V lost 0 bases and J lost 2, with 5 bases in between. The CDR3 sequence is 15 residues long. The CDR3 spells CAISESGTGANVLTF. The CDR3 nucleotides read TGTGCCATCAGTGAGTCTGGGACTGGGGCCAACGTCCTGACTTTC.

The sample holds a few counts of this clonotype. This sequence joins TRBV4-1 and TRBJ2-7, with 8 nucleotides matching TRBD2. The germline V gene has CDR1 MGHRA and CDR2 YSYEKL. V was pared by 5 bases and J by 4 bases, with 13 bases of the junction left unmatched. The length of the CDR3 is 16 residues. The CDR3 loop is CASSTTWESGGYEQYF. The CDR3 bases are TGCGCCAGCAGCACCACTTGGGAAAGCGGGGGATACGAGCAGTACTTC.

DNA for the CDR3: TGCGCCAGCAGCATCTGGGCCACCTACGAGCAGTACTTC. As protein: CASSIWATYEQYF. The V call is TRBV5-1, the J call TRBJ2-7, with unresolved D. The CDR3 length is 13 residues. The V gene's germline CDR1 is SGHRS and CDR2 YFSETQ. V shed 4 bases and J shed 2 bases, with 10 bases lying between them.

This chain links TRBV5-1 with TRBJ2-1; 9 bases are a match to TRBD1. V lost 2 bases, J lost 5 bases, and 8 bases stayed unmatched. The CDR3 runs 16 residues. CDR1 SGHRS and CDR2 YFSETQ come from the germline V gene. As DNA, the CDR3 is TGCGCCAGCAGCTTACAACCGGGGACAGGGAACAATGAGCAGTTCTTC. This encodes CASSLQPGTGNNEQFF.

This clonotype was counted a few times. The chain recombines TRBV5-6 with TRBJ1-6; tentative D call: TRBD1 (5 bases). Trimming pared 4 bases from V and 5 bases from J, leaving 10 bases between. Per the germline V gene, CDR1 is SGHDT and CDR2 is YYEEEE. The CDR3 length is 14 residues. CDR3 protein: CASSAGHNNSPLHF. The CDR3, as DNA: TGTGCCAGCAGCGCTGGACACAATAATTCACCCCTCCACTTT. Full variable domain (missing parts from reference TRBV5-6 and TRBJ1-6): DAGVTQSPTHLIKTRGQQVTLRCSPKSGHDTVSWYQQALGQGPQFIFQYYEEEERQRGNFPDRFSGHQFPNYSSELNVNALLLGDSALYLCASSAGHNNSPLHFGNGTRLTVT.

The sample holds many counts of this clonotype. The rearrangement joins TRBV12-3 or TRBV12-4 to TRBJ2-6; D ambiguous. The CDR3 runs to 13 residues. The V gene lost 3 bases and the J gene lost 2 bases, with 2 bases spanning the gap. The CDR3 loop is CASSFPGANVLTF. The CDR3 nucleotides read TGTGCCAGCAGTTTTCCTGGGGCCAACGTCCTGACTTTC.

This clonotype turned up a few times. The CDR3 DNA reads TGTGCCAGCAGTTTTGACAGGGTGAATCCTGGGGAGCTGTTTTTT. Amino acids: CASSFDRVNPGELFF. The chain employs TRBV12-3 or TRBV12-4 and TRBJ2-2, with 7 positions matching TRBD1. The CDR3 runs 15 residues. The V gene end was trimmed by 3 bases and the J gene end by 8 bases; junction bases not matched to a gene: 9.

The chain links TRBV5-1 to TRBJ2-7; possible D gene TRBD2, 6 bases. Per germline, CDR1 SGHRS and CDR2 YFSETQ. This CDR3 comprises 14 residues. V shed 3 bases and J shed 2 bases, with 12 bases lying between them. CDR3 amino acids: CASSSGLQPYEQYF. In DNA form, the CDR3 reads TGCGCCAGCAGCTCGGGACTCCAGCCCTACGAGCAGTACTTC.

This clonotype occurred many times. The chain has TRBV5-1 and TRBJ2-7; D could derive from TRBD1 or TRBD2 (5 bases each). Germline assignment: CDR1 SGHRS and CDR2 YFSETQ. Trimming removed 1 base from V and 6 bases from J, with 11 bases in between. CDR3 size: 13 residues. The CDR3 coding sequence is TGCGCCAGCAGCTTGTGGGGCGGACTCGAGCAGTACTTC. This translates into CASSLWGGLEQYF.

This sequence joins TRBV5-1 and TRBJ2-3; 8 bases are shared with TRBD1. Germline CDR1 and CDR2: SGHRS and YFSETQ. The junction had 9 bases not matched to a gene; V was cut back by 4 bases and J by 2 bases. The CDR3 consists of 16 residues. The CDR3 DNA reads TGCGCCAGCAGCCTTGGCCGGGACAGGTTCACAGATACGCAGTATTTT. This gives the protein CASSLGRDRFTDTQYF.

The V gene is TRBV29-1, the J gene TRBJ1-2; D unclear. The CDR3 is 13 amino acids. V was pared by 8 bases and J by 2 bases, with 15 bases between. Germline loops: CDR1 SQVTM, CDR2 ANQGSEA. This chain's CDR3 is CSTRREENYGYTF. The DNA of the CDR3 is TGCAGCACCAGACGGGAGGAAAACTATGGCTACACCTTC.

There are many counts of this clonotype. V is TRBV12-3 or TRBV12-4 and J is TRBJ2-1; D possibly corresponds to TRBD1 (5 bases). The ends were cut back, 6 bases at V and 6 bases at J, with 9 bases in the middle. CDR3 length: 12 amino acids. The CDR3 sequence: CASSDSLNEQFF. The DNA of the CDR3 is TGTGCCAGCAGCGACAGCCTCAATGAGCAGTTCTTC.